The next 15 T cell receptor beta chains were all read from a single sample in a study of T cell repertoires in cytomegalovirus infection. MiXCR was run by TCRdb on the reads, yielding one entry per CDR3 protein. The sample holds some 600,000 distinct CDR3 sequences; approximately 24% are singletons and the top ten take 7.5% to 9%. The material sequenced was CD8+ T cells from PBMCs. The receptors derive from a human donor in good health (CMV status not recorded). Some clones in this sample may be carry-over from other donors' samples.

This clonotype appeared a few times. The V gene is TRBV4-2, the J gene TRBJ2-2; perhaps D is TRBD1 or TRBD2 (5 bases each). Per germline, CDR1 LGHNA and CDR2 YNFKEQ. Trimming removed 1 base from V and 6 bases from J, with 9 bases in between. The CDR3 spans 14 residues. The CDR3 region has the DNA TGTGCCAGCAGCCAAGGCTGGGACGCCGGGGAGCTGTTTTTT. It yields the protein CASSQGWDAGELFF.

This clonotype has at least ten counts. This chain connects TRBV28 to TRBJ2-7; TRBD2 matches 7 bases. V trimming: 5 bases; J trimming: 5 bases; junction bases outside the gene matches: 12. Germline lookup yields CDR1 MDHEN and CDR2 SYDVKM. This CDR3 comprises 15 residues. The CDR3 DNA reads TGTGCCAGCAGTCCGCTCTTACGGGGGGTTGACGAGCAGTACTTC. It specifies CASSPLLRGVDEQYF.

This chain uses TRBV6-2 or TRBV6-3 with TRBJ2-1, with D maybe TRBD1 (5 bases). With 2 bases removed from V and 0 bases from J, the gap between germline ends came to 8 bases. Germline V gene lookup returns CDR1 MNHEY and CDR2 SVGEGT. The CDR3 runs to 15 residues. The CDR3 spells CASSYDSYSYNEQFF. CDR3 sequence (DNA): TGTGCCAGCAGTTACGACAGTTACTCCTACAATGAGCAGTTCTTC.

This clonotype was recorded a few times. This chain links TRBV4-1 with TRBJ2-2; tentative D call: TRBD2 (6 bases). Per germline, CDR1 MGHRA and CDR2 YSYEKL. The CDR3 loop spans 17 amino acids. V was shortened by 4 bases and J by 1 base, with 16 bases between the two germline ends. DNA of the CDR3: TGCGCCAGCAGCCCCTGGGCCGGGGGAGAGAACACCGGGGAGCTGTTTTTT. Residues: CASSPWAGGENTGELFF.

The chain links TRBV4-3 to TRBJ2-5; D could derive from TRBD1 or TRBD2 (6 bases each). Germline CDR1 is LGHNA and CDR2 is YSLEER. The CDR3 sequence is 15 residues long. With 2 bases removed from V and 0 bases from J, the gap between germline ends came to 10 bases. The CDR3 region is CASSQRGGYQETQYF. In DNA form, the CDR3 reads TGCGCCAGCAGCCAAAGAGGGGGGTACCAAGAGACCCAGTACTTC.

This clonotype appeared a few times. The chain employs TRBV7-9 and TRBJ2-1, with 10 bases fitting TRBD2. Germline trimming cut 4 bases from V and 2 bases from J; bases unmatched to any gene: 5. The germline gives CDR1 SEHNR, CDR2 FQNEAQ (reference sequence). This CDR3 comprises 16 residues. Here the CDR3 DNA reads TGTGCCAGCAGCTGGCCGGGACTAGCGACCTACAATGAGCAGTTCTTC. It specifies CASSWPGLATYNEQFF.

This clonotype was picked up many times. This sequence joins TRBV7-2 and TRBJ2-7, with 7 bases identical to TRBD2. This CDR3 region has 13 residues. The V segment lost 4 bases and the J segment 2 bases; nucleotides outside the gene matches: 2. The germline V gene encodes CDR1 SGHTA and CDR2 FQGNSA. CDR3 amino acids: CASSSSGTYEQYF. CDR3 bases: TGTGCCAGCAGCTCTAGCGGTACCTACGAGCAGTACTTC.

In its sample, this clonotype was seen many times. This CDR3 is CASSLGSYQETQYF. CDR3 in DNA: TGTGCCAGCAGCTTAGGGTCGTACCAAGAGACCCAGTACTTC. The chain recombines TRBV7-6 with TRBJ2-5; D not resolved. CDR1 and CDR2 from the germline V gene are SGHVS and FNYEAQ. This CDR3 has 14 residues. Trimming stripped 1 base from V and 0 bases from J, with 6 bases between.

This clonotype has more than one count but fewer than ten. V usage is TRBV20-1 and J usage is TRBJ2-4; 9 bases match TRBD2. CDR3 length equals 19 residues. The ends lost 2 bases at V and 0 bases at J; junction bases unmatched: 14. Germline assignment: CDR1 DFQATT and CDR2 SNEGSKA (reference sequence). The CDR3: CSARSLETSGTIAKNIQYF. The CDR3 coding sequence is TGCAGTGCTAGATCCCTGGAGACTAGCGGAACCATAGCCAAAAACATTCAGTACTTC.

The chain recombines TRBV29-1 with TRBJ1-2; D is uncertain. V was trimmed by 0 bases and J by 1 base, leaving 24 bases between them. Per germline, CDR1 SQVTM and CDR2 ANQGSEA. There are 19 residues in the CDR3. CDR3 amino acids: CSVEDLYLAGPIINYGYTF. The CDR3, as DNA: TGCAGCGTTGAAGATCTTTATCTTGCTGGGCCAATAATTAACTATGGCTACACCTTC. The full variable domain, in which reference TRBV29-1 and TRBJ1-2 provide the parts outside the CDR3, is SAVISQKPSRDICQRGTSLTIQCQVDSQVTMMFWYRQQPGQSLTLIATANQGSEATYESGFVIDKFPISRPNLTFSTLTVSNMSPEDSSIYLCSVEDLYLAGPIINYGYTFGSGTRLTVV.

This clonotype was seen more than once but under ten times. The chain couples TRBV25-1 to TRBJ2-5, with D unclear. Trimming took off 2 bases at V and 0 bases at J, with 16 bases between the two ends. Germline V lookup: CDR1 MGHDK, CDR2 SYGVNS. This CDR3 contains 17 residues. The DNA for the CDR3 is TGTGCCAGCAGTGAAACTGTCGTCCACCCTTACCAAGAGACCCAGTACTTC. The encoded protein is CASSETVVHPYQETQYF.

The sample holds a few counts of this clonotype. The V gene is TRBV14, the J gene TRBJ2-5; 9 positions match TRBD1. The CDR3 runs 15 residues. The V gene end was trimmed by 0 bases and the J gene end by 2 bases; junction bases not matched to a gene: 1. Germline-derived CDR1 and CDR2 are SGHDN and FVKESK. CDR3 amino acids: CASSQEQGAQETQYF. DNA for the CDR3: TGTGCCAGCAGCCAAGAACAGGGGGCTCAAGAGACCCAGTACTTC.

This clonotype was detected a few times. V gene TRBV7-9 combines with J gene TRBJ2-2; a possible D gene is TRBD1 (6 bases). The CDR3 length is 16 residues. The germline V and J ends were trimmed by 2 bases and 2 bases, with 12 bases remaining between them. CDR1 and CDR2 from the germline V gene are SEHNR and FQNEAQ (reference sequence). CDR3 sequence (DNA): TGTGCCAGCAGCTTACCGACGGACAGAAACACCGGGGAGCTGTTTTTT. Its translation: CASSLPTDRNTGELFF.

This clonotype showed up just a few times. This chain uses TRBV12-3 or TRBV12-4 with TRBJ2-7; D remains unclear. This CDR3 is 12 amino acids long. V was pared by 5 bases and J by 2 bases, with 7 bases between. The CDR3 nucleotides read TGTGCCAGCAGTCCTACGACCTACGAGCAGTACTTC. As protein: CASSPTTYEQYF.

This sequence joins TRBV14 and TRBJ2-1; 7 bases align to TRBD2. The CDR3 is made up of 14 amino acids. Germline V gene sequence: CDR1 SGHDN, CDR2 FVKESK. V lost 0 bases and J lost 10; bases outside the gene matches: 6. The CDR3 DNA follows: TGTGCCAGCAGCCAAGATCTGGTGGGGGGGGAGCAGTTCTTC. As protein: CASSQDLVGGEQFF.